This record looks at one T cell receptor beta chain sequence and its context. The sample originates from a study of Ad26.COV2.S vaccination and SARS-CoV-2 variants. The method was immunoSEQ multiplex PCR; TCRdb's version includes in-frame clones alone and lacks a portion of them. Among about 350,000 clones listed, 80% to 90% were seen once. The V and J ends lost 3 bases and 3 bases respectively, with 9 bases between them. CDR3 length equals 15 residues. Germline CDR1 and CDR2: SEHNR and FQNEAQ (reference sequence). Treatment described: some 20 received Ad26.COV2.S at low or high dose, single or two shots; five or six received placebo; per-sample allocation not given. Sample collection was performed on day 63 after the first vaccine or placebo injection.

The receptor was derived from a person aged 18-65 years who received the Ad26.COV2.S COVID-19 vaccine or a placebo. This chain links TRBV7-9 with TRBJ2-6; D gene uncertain. The sample here was peripheral blood, taken in a trial of Ad26.COV2.S vaccine versus placebo. Here the CDR3 reads CASSFLSGGANVLTF. In nucleotides, the CDR3 is TGTGCCAGCAGCTTTCTGAGTGGTGGGGCCAACGTCCTGACTTTC.